The 32 T cell receptor beta chains listed next were all sequenced from one sample in a study of cytomegalovirus exposure and HLA in healthy donors. PCR employed 60 Vbeta and 13 Jbeta primers. Clones were read by immunoSEQ multiplex PCR, and TCRdb kept only the in-frame ones, dropping some. Here the sample spans 150,000 to 200,000 clones, 65% to 70% being singletons. The specimen sequenced was PBMCs. The origin of the receptors is a woman younger than 30 in good health and CMV-seropositive.

This chain connects TRBV18 to TRBJ2-1; 7 nucleotides match TRBD2. The CDR3 spans 13 residues. Germline CDR1 reads KGHSH; CDR2 reads LQKENI. Unmatched junction bases numbered 2, after V lost 0 bases and J lost 9 bases. CDR3 DNA sequence: TGTGCCAGCTCACCACCGGGACTACCTGAGCAGTTCTTC. Encoded protein: CASSPPGLPEQFF.

The rearrangement uses TRBV7-2 and TRBJ2-5; D might be TRBD1 (6 bases). Trimming pared 4 bases from V and 7 bases from J, leaving 16 bases between. The CDR3 length is 14 residues. Germline assignment: CDR1 SGHTA and CDR2 FQGNSA. CDR3 amino acids: CASSSLGTSWTQYF. Here the CDR3 DNA reads TGTGCCAGCAGCTCCCTCGGGACATCTTGGACCCAGTACTTC. The entire variable domain, with the rest obtained from reference TRBV7-2 and TRBJ2-5, is as follows: GAGVSQSPSNKVTEKGKDVELRCDPISGHTALYWYRQSLGQGLEFLIYFQGNSAPDKSGLPSDRFSAERTGGSVSTLTIQRTQQEDSAVYLCASSSLGTSWTQYFGPGTRLLVL.

The V call is TRBV25-1, the J call TRBJ2-7; weak D call: TRBD1 (6 bases). In germline, CDR1 is MGHDK, CDR2 SYGVNS. V lost 2 bases, J lost 0 bases, and 11 bases lay in between. The CDR3 loop spans 15 amino acids. CDR3 DNA: TGTGCCAGCAGTGAAGAGACAGGCCCCTCCTACGAGCAGTACTTC. This codes for CASSEETGPSYEQYF.

This chain joins TRBV15 and TRBJ2-1; D perhaps matches TRBD2 (6 bases). This CDR3 has 15 residues. Germline-derived CDR1 and CDR2 are LNHNV and YYDKDF (reference sequence). Trimming removed 0 bases at V and 9 bases at J, with 15 bases between. CDR3 in amino acids: CATSRDHGGVLEQFF. The CDR3 DNA reads TGTGCCACCAGCAGAGATCATGGAGGGGTCCTTGAGCAGTTCTTC.

This chain joins TRBV23-1 and TRBJ2-7, with 9 bases fitting TRBD1. TRBV23-1 counts as an open reading frame of uncertain function. V shed 1 base and J 2 bases; nucleotides not matched to a gene: 15. The CDR3 spans 19 residues. In DNA form, the CDR3 reads TGCGCCAGCAGTCAATTTACCGGGACAGGGACTCCCTGTACCTACGAGCAGTACTTC. Translation: CASSQFTGTGTPCTYEQYF.

V usage is TRBV6-5 and J usage is TRBJ1-5; D may be TRBD1 (6 bases). Germline V gene lookup returns CDR1 MNHEY and CDR2 SVGAGI. Trimming removed 0 bases at V and 9 bases at J, with 12 bases between. This CDR3 comprises 14 residues. The CDR3 DNA reads TGTGCCAGCAGTTACTCGAGGGGGGGAGGGCCCCAGCATTTT. It yields the protein CASSYSRGGGPQHF.

This clone has just a few counts. CDR3 in amino acids: CASSLYSRYEQYF. The CDR3 DNA sequence: TGTGCCAGCAGTTTGTATTCCCGCTACGAGCAGTACTTC. J is TRBJ2-7 and V is TRBV27; D unclear. Germline CDR1 is MNHEY and CDR2 is SMNVEV (reference sequence). Trimming left V 3 bases short and J 3 bases short, with 9 bases between. CDR3 size: 13 residues.

This clone occurred a few times. V and J are TRBV27 and TRBJ1-2, with TRBD1 as a possible D gene (6 bases). This CDR3 spans 16 amino acids. Trimming took off 3 bases at V and 8 bases at J, with 22 bases between the two ends. Per germline, CDR1 MNHEY and CDR2 SMNVEV (reference sequence). In nucleotides, the CDR3 is TGTGCCAGCAGTTTGTTGACTACAGGGAAACAAGGAGGCTACACCTTC. Translated: CASSLLTTGKQGGYTF.

The genes are TRBV6-1 and TRBJ1-2; unclear D gene. The germline CDR1 and CDR2 sequences are MNHNS and SASEGT. The CDR3 contains 16 residues. The V gene lost 1 base and the J gene lost 3 bases, with 15 bases spanning the gap. The DNA of the CDR3 is TGTGCCAGCAGTGAAGTAGGCCTCGGACTTGACTATGGCTACACCTTC. It specifies CASSEVGLGLDYGYTF.

The chain has TRBV12-5 and TRBJ2-2; tentative D call: TRBD2 (5 bases). Between the trimmed V and J ends, which lost 6 bases and 4 bases, there was a span of 9 bases. The CDR3 is made up of 13 amino acids. Germline V lookup: CDR1 LGHNT, CDR2 FRNRAP. The CDR3 DNA reads as TGTGCTAGTGGCCCACTAGGCACCGGGGAGCTGTTTTTT. This gives the protein CASGPLGTGELFF.

The chain links TRBV19 to TRBJ1-5; the match to TRBD1 covers 7 bases. Germline trimming cut 11 bases from V and 4 bases from J; bases unmatched to any gene: 11. The CDR3 length is 14 residues. The germline gives CDR1 LNHDA, CDR2 SQIVND (reference sequence). CDR3 nucleotide sequence: TGTGCCGGCAGTATGACAGGGAAGAATCAGCCCCAGCATTTT. The encoded protein is CAGSMTGKNQPQHF.

The gene calls are TRBV12-5 and TRBJ2-1; 9 nucleotides align to TRBD2. The CDR3 is 12 residues long. V dropped 3 bases and J dropped 12; count of bases not matched to a gene: 3. Germline CDR1 is LGHNT and CDR2 is FRNRAP. CDR3 in amino acids: CASGLLAGSQFF. Written as DNA, the CDR3 is TGTGCTAGTGGTTTACTAGCGGGCTCGCAGTTCTTC.

This clone was counted a single time. One end of the junction fails to match germline, which may point to a read error. This chain joins TRBV10-2 and TRBJ2-7; 7 bases match TRBD1. The CDR3 consists of 12 residues. Per germline, CDR1 WSHSY and CDR2 SAAADI. This chain's CDR3 is CVSQGQNYEQYF. CDR3 sequence (DNA): TGCGTCAGCCAGGGACAGAACTACGAGCAGTACTTC.

This clone has more than one count but fewer than ten. The V and J genes are TRBV6-5 and TRBJ2-1, with D possibly TRBD2 on 6 matching bases. Trimming removed 4 bases from V and 6 bases from J, with 16 bases in between. Germline CDR1 and CDR2: MNHEY and SVGAGI. The CDR3 runs to 15 residues. CDR3 sequence (DNA): TGTGCCAGCAGTTTCCCGGGACTCCGCGGCAATGAGCAGTTCTTC. Residues: CASSFPGLRGNEQFF.

The chain uses TRBV6-1 and TRBJ1-1; TRBD1 is a possible D gene (6 bases). V was cut by 5 bases and J by 1 base, with 14 bases left in between. This CDR3 has 15 amino acids. Germline loops: CDR1 MNHNS, CDR2 SASEGT. Written as DNA, the CDR3 is TGTGCCAGCAGTCCGACCAGGGGAAGGAACACTGAAGCTTTCTTT. Its protein product is CASSPTRGRNTEAFF.

CDR3 amino acids: CASSEAGFYGYTF. As DNA, the CDR3 is TGTGCCAGCAGTGAAGCGGGCTTCTATGGCTACACCTTC. The chain has TRBV6-1 and TRBJ1-2; D gene ambiguous. CDR3 length equals 13 residues. Germline CDR1 is MNHNS and CDR2 is SASEGT. V lost 0 bases and J lost 4, with 6 bases in between.

Comment on this clone: The identical CDR3 is also encoded by other nucleotide sequences in the sample. The genes are TRBV6-4 and TRBJ1-5, with 7 bases matching TRBD1. The CDR3 is 17 amino acids. The V and J ends lost 7 bases and 6 bases, in that order; junction bases with no gene match: 18. Looked up from germline, CDR1 is MRHNA and CDR2 is SNTAGT. In DNA, the CDR3 is TGTGCCAGCACGAGACGAGACAGGGAAAGAGGGTTTCAGCCCCAGCATTTT. Translating gives CASTRRDRERGFQPQHF.

The V and J genes are TRBV27 and TRBJ2-1; D is ambiguous. CDR1 and CDR2 from the germline V gene are MNHEY and SMNVEV (reference sequence). The CDR3 loop spans 13 amino acids. Deletions cut 4 bases from V and 2 bases from J, with 6 bases between. CDR3 in DNA: TGTGCCAGCAGTTCTCTTACCTACAATGAGCAGTTCTTC. It translates to CASSSLTYNEQFF.

This clone has just a few counts. The chain combines TRBV13 with TRBJ2-7; TRBD2 aligns across 9 bases. This CDR3 is 15 amino acids long. With V trimmed by 4 bases and J by 4 bases, 8 bases remained unmatched. The V gene's germline CDR1 is PRHDT and CDR2 FYEKMQ (reference sequence). As DNA, the CDR3 is TGTGCCAGCAGCTCGATGCGGGGGGGCGAGTACGAGCAGTACTTC. It encodes CASSSMRGGEYEQYF.

This clone was recorded once. The rearrangement uses TRBV28 and TRBJ2-5, with 12 bases identical to TRBD2. CDR1 MDHEN and CDR2 SYDVKM come from the germline V gene. V was clipped by 3 bases and J by 5 bases; unmatched bases: 7. The CDR3 has 16 amino acids. CDR3 in DNA: TGTGCCAGCAGTTTCTTGACTAGCGGGAGAGGGGAGACCCAGTACTTC. Translation gives CASSFLTSGRGETQYF.

The table lists this clone with a few counts. The chain combines TRBV7-2 with TRBJ2-1; 10 bases map to TRBD2. The CDR3 contains 17 residues. Per the germline V gene, CDR1 is SGHTA and CDR2 is FQGNSA. V gave up 3 bases and J gave up 0 bases; unmatched junction bases: 5. The chain's CDR3 is CASSLLAGAYSYNEQFF. The CDR3 DNA follows: TGTGCCAGCAGCTTGCTAGCGGGGGCGTACTCCTACAATGAGCAGTTCTTC.

The chain combines TRBV19 with TRBJ2-5, with 7 bases lining up with TRBD1. The CDR3 has 17 residues. Per germline, CDR1 LNHDA and CDR2 SQIVND (reference sequence). With 3 bases clipped from V and 0 bases from J, the junction kept 10 bases outside the gene matches. The CDR3 DNA reads TGTGCCAGTAGTATCCAACGACCGGGACAGTACCAAGAGACCCAGTACTTC. Amino acids: CASSIQRPGQYQETQYF.

The V and J genes are TRBV2 and TRBJ2-5; possible D gene TRBD2, 7 bases. CDR3 length equals 17 residues. Germline values: CDR1 SNHLY, CDR2 FYNNEI. V dropped 7 bases and J dropped 4 bases, with 25 bases sitting between them. The CDR3 coding sequence is TGTGCCAGCAACTTAGGGGGGGGCCCACGGGGCAGAGAGACCCAGTACTTC. This gives the protein CASNLGGGPRGRETQYF.

About this clone itself: At the DNA level, this CDR3 is encoded by other sequences in the same sample as well. This chain links TRBV10-3 with TRBJ1-1; no definite D call. Trimming removed 6 bases at V and 0 bases at J, with 8 bases between. This CDR3 has 13 amino acids. Germline CDR1 and CDR2: ENHRY and SYGVKD. The CDR3 sequence: CAIRGVMNTEAFF. The CDR3 coding sequence is TGTGCCATCAGGGGAGTGATGAACACTGAAGCTTTCTTT.

The chain links TRBV4-2 to TRBJ1-6, with 9 positions matching TRBD1. The trim removed 0 bases at V and 10 bases at J, leaving 7 bases unmatched. The CDR3 runs 16 residues. Germline-derived CDR1 and CDR2 are LGHNA and YNFKEQ. In DNA form, the CDR3 reads TGTGCCAGCAGCCAAGATCCCGGGACAGGGAGCTCACCCCTCCACTTT. Its translation: CASSQDPGTGSSPLHF.

The genes are TRBV6-5 and TRBJ2-1, with 8 nucleotides matching TRBD2. Germline V gene sequence: CDR1 MNHEY, CDR2 SVGAGI. V trimming: 5 bases; J trimming: 2 bases; junction bases outside the gene matches: 5. CDR3 size: 15 residues. For the CDR3, the DNA is TGTGCCAGCAGTCCTCTAGCGGGCACCTACAATGAGCAGTTCTTC. Translated, it gives CASSPLAGTYNEQFF.

The chain carries TRBV27 and TRBJ1-6, with D possibly TRBD1 on 6 matching bases. The V and J ends lost 2 bases and 15 bases respectively, with 14 bases between them. The CDR3 length is 13 residues. Germline-derived CDR1 and CDR2 are MNHEY and SMNVEV (reference sequence). CDR3 sequence reads: CASSLEWGGILHF. The CDR3 DNA reads TGTGCCAGCAGTTTAGAATGGGGGGGCATCCTCCACTTT.

The table lists this clone with a few counts. The chain uses TRBV18 and TRBJ2-7; D may be TRBD1 (6 bases). Germline assignment: CDR1 KGHSH and CDR2 LQKENI. Trimming removed 7 bases from V and 6 bases from J, with 16 bases in between. This CDR3 contains 13 residues. CDR3 amino acids: CASFATGPSEQYF. The CDR3, as DNA: TGTGCCAGCTTTGCGACAGGCCCCTCCGAGCAGTACTTC.

This chain connects TRBV27 to TRBJ1-4; TRBD1 is a possible D gene (5 bases). V dropped 0 bases and J dropped 4 bases, with 21 bases sitting between them. Germline CDR1 is MNHEY and CDR2 is SMNVEV (reference sequence). This CDR3 is built from 19 residues. CDR3 in DNA: TGTGCCAGCAGTTTATCTGGGAGGGGCGAACTAACCATTAATGAAAAACTGTTTTTT. Its translation: CASSLSGRGELTINEKLFF.

This clone was counted once. The chain has TRBV19 and TRBJ1-1; the match to TRBD1 covers 7 bases. This CDR3 is 13 amino acids long. Germline V CDR1 and CDR2: LNHDA, SQIVND (reference sequence). The ends lost 7 bases at V and 4 bases at J; junction bases unmatched: 6. The CDR3 reads CASTMTGITEAFF. The CDR3 region has the DNA TGTGCCAGTACCATGACAGGGATCACTGAAGCTTTCTTT.

This clone came up a few times. V usage is TRBV18 and J usage is TRBJ1-1; tentative D call: TRBD1 (6 bases). Germline V gene lookup returns CDR1 KGHSH and CDR2 LQKENI. Trimming pared 4 bases from V and 3 bases from J, leaving 12 bases between. The CDR3 is 14 residues long. CDR3 protein: CASSLGQSDTEAFF. Written as DNA, the CDR3 is TGTGCCAGCTCACTCGGACAGAGTGACACTGAAGCTTTCTTT. Based on the CDR3 plus reference TRBV18 and TRBJ1-1, the full variable domain is NAGVMQNPRHLVRRRGQEARLRCSPMKGHSHVYWYRQLPEEGLKFMVYLQKENIIDESGMPKERFSAEFPKEGPSILRIQQVVRGDSAAYFCASSLGQSDTEAFFGQGTRLTVV.

This chain joins TRBV19 and TRBJ1-1, with D unclear. The CDR3 is 13 residues long. Trimming removed 2 bases from V and 8 bases from J, with 12 bases in between. Germline values: CDR1 LNHDA, CDR2 SQIVND (reference sequence). CDR3 residues: CASSISGVAEAFF. The CDR3 DNA follows: TGTGCCAGTAGTATATCCGGGGTAGCCGAAGCTTTCTTT. The full variable domain, in which reference TRBV19 and TRBJ1-1 provide the parts outside the CDR3, is DGGITQSPKYLFRKEGQNVTLSCEQNLNHDAMYWYRQDPGQGLRLIYYSQIVNDFQKGDIAEGYSVSREKKESFPLTVTSAQKNPTAFYLCASSISGVAEAFFGQGTRLTVV.